This is a list of T cell receptor beta chains from one sample in a study of T cell responses to AZD1222 COVID-19 vaccine. Using immunoSEQ multiplex PCR, the repertoire was profiled, and TCRdb retains in-frame clones only, with some absent. The sample shows around 120,000 clones, 85% to 90% of them seen only once. The sequences come from peripheral blood, collected on day 0 of AZD1222 vaccination. The receptors originated from an adult in good health. Each CDR3 is given with its conserved first and last residue. Each record gives: CDR3 length, D gene, clone size, J gene, V gene, CDR3 protein, CDR3 DNA. D genes are given only for firm matches. Rows give clone size only sometimes, using once, few, many, or a class for an expanded clone.

13 | . | . | TRBJ1-1 | TRBV6-5 | CASGLEVNTEAFF | TGTGCCAGCGGACTTGAAGTGAACACTGAAGCTTTCTTT
15 | . | few | TRBJ1-1 | TRBV28 | CASSLFGGTSTEAFF | TGTGCCAGCAGTTTATTCGGAGGGACTAGCACTGAAGCTTTCTTT
13 | . | . | TRBJ1-1 | TRBV7-9 | CASSVTVNTEAFF | TGTGCCAGCAGCGTTACAGTGAACACTGAAGCTTTCTTT
14 | . | . | TRBJ2-7 | TRBV27 | CASSRRRSSYEQYF | TGTGCCAGCTCGCGCAGACGATCCTCCTACGAGCAGTACTTC
15 | TRBD1 | . | TRBJ2-2 | TRBV30 | CAWTLTGGEYRELFF | TGTGCCTGGACTCTAACAGGGGGCGAATACCGGGAGCTGTTTTTT
15 | TRBD1 | . | TRBJ1-1 | TRBV7-6 | CASSLIPGQSTEAFF | TGTGCCAGCAGCTTAATTCCGGGACAGTCCACTGAAGCTTTCTTT
14 | TRBD1 | . | TRBJ1-5 | TRBV28 | CASGQEISNQPQHF | TGTGCCAGTGGACAGGAGATTTCCAATCAGCCCCAGCATTTT
14 | . | . | TRBJ2-7 | TRBV2 | CASSEASLSYEQYF | TGTGCCAGCAGTGAGGCAAGCCTCTCCTACGAGCAGTACTTC
14 | . | once | TRBJ1-2 | TRBV3-1/TRBV3-2 | CASSAQLANYGYTF | TGTGCCTCATCGGCCCAGTTAGCTAACTATGGCTACACCTTC
14 | . | . | TRBJ1-2 | TRBV2 | CASKISAENYGYTF | TGTGCCAGCAAGATAAGCGCAGAAAACTATGGCTACACCTTC